This T cell receptor (beta chain) was captured in a study of OX40 agonist ivuxolimab in advanced cancers. Study-level information: From roughly 20 to 85 years was the age range, with a mean of approximately 58 years, and around 84% were male.

Trimming shortened V by 5 bases and J by 5 bases, and 13 bases separated the two germline ends. The CDR3 spans 13 residues. CDR1 SGHAT and CDR2 FQNNGV come from the germline V gene. The protocol was immunoSEQ multiplex PCR, while the TCRdb copy is restricted to in-frame clones and leaves out a portion. Here the sample spans tens of thousands of clones, 65% to 90% being singletons. This TCR was sampled from an adult with an advanced solid tumor such as melanoma, head and neck, liver or kidney cancer. The sequencing here drew on CD4+ or CD8+ T cells sorted from blood, taken in a trial of the OX40 agonist ivuxolimab. This chain links TRBV11-2 with TRBJ2-7; D unresolved. CDR3 residues: CASSPGVVNEQYF. CDR3 coding DNA: TGTGCCAGCAGCCCCGGAGTAGTGAACGAGCAGTACTTC.